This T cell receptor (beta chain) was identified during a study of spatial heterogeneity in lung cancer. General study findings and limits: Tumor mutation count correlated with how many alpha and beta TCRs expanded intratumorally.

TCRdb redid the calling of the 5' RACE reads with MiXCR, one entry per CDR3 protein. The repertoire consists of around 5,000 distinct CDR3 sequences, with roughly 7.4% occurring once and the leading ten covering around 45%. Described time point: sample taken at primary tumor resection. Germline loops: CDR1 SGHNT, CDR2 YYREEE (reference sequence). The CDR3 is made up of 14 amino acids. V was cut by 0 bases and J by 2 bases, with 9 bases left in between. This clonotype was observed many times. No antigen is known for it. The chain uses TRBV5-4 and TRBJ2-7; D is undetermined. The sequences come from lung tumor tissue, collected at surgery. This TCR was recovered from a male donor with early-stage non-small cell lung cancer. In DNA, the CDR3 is TGTGCCAGCAGCTTGGATGGCAGAACCTACGAGCAGTACTTC. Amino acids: CASSLDGRTYEQYF.